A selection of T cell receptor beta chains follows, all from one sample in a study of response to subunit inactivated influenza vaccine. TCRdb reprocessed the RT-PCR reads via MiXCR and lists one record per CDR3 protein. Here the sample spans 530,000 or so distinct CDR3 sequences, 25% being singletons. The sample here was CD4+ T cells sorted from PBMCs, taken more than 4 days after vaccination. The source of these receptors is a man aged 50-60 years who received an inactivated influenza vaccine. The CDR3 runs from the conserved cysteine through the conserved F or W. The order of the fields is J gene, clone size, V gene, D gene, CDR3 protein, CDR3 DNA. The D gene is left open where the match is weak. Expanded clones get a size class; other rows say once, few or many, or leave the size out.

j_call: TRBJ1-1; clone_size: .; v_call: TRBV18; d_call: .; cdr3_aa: CASSLLRDGAEAFF; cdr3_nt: TGTGCCAGCTCCTTGTTGCGGGATGGCGCTGAAGCTTTCTTT
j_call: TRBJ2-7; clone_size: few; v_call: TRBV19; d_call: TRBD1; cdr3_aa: CASSMTGYRGYEQYF; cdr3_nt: TGTGCCAGTAGTATGACGGGATACAGGGGGTACGAGCAGTACTTC
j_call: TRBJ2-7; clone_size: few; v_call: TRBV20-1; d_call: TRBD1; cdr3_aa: CSAHRTGAYEQYF; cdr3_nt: TGCAGTGCTCACCGGACAGGGGCCTACGAGCAGTACTTC
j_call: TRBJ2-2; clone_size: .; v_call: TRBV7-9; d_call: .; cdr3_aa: CATSRAGFTGELFF; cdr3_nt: TGTGCCACCTCACGTGCCGGATTCACCGGGGAGCTGTTTTTT
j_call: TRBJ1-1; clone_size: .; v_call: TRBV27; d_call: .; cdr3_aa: CASSYEGRYTEAFF; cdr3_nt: TGTGCCAGCAGCTACGAGGGACGTTACACTGAAGCTTTCTTT
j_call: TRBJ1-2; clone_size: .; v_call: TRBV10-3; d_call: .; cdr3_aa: CAISESVREHGYTF; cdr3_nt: TGTGCCATCAGTGAGTCGGTTAGGGAGCATGGCTACACCTTC
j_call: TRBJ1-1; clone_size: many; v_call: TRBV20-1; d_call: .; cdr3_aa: CSARSPSTTLSVMNTEAFF; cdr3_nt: TGCAGTGCTAGAAGCCCTTCGACGACTCTGTCTGTAATGAACACTGAAGCTTTCTTT
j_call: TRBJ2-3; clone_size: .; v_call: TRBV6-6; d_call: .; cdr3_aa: CASKQYSTDTQYF; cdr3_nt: TGTGCCAGCAAACAGTACAGCACAGATACGCAGTATTTT
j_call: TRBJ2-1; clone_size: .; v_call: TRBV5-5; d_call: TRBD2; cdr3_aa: CASSLSGGGAMEQFF; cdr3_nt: TGTGCCAGCAGCTTGTCCGGCGGGGGGGCGATGGAGCAGTTCTTC
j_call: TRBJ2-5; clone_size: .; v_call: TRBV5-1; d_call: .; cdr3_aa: CASSSDPVETQYF; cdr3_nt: TGCGCCAGCAGTTCCGACCCCGTGGAGACCCAGTACTTC
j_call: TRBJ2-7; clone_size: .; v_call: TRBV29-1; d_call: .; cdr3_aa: CSVHVRPGPAYEQYF; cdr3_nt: TGCAGCGTTCATGTCCGTCCAGGGCCGGCCTACGAGCAGTACTTC
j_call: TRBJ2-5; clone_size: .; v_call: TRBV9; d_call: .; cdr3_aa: CASSVGTVQETQYF; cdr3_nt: TGTGCCAGCAGCGTAGGCACCGTCCAAGAGACCCAGTACTTC
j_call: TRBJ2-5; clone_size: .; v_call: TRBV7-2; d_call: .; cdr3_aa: CASSLGTARSLTQYF; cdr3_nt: TGTGCCAGCAGCTTAGGGACAGCTAGGTCCTTGACCCAGTACTTC
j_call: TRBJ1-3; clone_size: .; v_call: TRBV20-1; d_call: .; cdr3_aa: CSARWRGRNTIYF; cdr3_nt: TGCAGTGCTAGATGGAGGGGTAGAAACACCATATATTTT
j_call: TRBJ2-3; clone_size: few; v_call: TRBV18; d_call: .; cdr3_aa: CASQESTQYF; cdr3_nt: TGTGCCAGTCAGGAGTCTACGCAGTATTTT
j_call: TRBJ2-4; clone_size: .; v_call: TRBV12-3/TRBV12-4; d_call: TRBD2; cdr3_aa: CASRTGGAKNIQYF; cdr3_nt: TGTGCCAGCAGGACGGGGGGAGCCAAAAACATTCAGTACTTC
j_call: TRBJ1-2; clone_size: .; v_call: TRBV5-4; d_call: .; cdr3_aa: CASSLDGGADGYTF; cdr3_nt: TGTGCCAGCAGCTTAGACGGGGGCGCCGATGGCTACACCTTC
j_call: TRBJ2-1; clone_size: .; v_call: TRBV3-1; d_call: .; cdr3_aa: CASSQIGNEQFF; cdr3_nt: TGTGCCAGCAGCCAAATTGGTAATGAGCAGTTCTTC
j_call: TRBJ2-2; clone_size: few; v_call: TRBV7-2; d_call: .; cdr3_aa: CASSLVRAGTGELFF; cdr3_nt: TGTGCCAGCAGCTTAGTGAGGGCTGGCACCGGGGAGCTGTTTTTT
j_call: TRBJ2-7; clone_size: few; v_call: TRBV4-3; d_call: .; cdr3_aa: CASSQEIGTYEQYF; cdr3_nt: TGCGCCAGCAGCCAAGAAATTGGGACATACGAGCAGTACTTC
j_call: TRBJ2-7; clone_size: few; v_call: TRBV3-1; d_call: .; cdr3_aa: CASSQETGRVSYEQYF; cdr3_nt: TGTGCCAGCAGCCAAGAAACAGGGAGGGTCTCCTACGAGCAGTACTTC
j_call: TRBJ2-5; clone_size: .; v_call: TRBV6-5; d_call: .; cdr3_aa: CASSYSGRGRGETQYF; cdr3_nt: TGTGCCAGCAGTTACTCGGGGCGGGGTCGAGGGGAGACCCAGTACTTC
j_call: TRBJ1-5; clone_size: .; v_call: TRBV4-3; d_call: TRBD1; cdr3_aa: CASSQDAGGRQPQHF; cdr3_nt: TGCGCCAGCAGCCAAGATGCAGGGGGCAGGCAGCCCCAGCATTTT
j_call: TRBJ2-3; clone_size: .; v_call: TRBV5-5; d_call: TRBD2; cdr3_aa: CASSWLGLAGAGDTQYF; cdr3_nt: TGTGCCAGCAGCTGGCTAGGACTAGCGGGAGCTGGAGATACGCAGTATTTT
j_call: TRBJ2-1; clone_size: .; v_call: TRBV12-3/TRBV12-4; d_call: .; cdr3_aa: CASSSLAFSYNEQFF; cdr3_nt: TGTGCCAGCAGCTCTCTAGCATTCTCCTACAATGAGCAGTTCTTC
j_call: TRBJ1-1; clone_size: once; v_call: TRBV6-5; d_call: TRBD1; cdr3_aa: CASSYRDRGYTEAFF; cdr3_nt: TGTGCCAGCAGTTACAGAGACAGGGGATACACTGAAGCTTTCTTT
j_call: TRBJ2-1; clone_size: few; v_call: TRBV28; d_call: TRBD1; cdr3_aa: CASSSRDRGLNNEQFF; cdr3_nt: TGTGCCAGCAGTTCCCGGGACAGGGGGCTCAACAATGAGCAGTTCTTC
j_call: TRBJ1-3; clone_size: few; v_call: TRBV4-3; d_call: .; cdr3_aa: CASSQGTGYGNTIYF; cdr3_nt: TGCGCCAGCAGCCAAGGGACGGGGTATGGAAACACCATATATTTT
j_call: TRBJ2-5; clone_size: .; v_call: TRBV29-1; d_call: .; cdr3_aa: CSVEQGYQETQYF; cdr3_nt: TGCAGCGTTGAACAGGGTTACCAAGAGACCCAGTACTTC